A selection of T cell receptor beta chains follows, all from one sample in a study of T cells in Graves' hyperthyroidism and ophthalmopathy. From the multiplex PCR reads, TCRdb called clonotypes with MiXCR, one entry per CDR3 protein. The sample lists 610,000 or so distinct CDR3 sequences; more than 45% were seen once. The specimen was peripheral blood or thyroid tissue (not recorded which). These receptors were obtained from a young woman with Graves' hyperthyroidism. Each CDR3 is given with its conserved first and last residue. The D gene is left open where the match is weak. Size is omitted from some rows. Given values are once, few, many or a class for expanded clones.

v_gene,d_gene,abundance,j_gene,CDR3nt,CDR3aa
TRBV5-6,TRBD2,many,TRBJ2-5,TGTGCCAGCAGCCAACGGGCTAGCGGGAGGGAGACCCAGTACTTC,CASSQRASGRETQYF
TRBV7-8,TRBD1,.,TRBJ1-2,TGTGCCAGCAGCTCCTCGGGACAGGGTTACACCTTC,CASSSSGQGYTF
TRBV2,.,once,TRBJ2-1,TGTGCCAGCAGTCAGGGTTGGCTGTGCAATGAGCAGTTCTTC,CASSQGWLCNEQFF
TRBV19,.,many,TRBJ1-4,TGTGCCAGTAGTGCCCGGTCGGCAGGGGTCGCGACTAATGAAAAACTGTTTTTT,CASSARSAGVATNEKLFF
TRBV14,TRBD1,few,TRBJ2-2,TGTGCCAGCTCACCACCCGGACAGGGGGCCGCCGGGGAGCTGTTTTTT,CASSPPGQGAAGELFF
TRBV7-3,.,.,TRBJ2-7,TGTGCCAGCAGCTCACCCGTTATGGGCGGTTACGAGCAGTACTTC,CASSSPVMGGYEQYF
TRBV5-1,.,many,TRBJ2-2,TGCGCCAGCAGCTCCTCCGGGCCAAACACCGGGGAGCTGTTTTTT,CASSSSGPNTGELFF
TRBV19,.,many,TRBJ1-3,TGTGCCAGTAAATTCGGGGCATTGTCTGGAAACACCATATATTTT,CASKFGALSGNTIYF
TRBV7-3,.,.,TRBJ2-5,TGTGCCAGCAGCCCTGACAGCGGCAGCGCCCAAGAGACCCAGTACTTC,CASSPDSGSAQETQYF
TRBV29-1,.,.,TRBJ2-2,TGCAGCTTAACGAGAGTGTCCACCGGGGAGCTGTTTTTT,CSLTRVSTGELFF
TRBV28,.,.,TRBJ1-4,TGTGCCAGCGGTCTAAACGACGGTGAAAAACTGTTTTTT,CASGLNDGEKLFF
TRBV5-1,.,few,TRBJ2-5,TGCGCCAGCAGCTTGGCCAGACTCTCCCAAGAGACCCAGCACTTC,CASSLARLSQETQHF
TRBV7-6,.,.,TRBJ2-7,TGTGCCAGCAGCGTAGGACCTCCCGCGGGCGGGAACTACGAGCAGTACTTC,CASSVGPPAGGNYEQYF
TRBV20-1,.,many,TRBJ1-3,TGCAGTGCTAGAGGATCTCCCCGGGCAGACAGCCAGGAATACACCATATATTTT,CSARGSPRADSQEYTIYF
TRBV4-3,.,many,TRBJ2-7,TGCGCCAGCAGCCAAGCTGCAGGGGAAGCCTACGAGCAGTACTTC,CASSQAAGEAYEQYF
TRBV7-9,.,many,TRBJ2-5,TGTGCCAGCAGCATCCTCGGGACCCCGATTGAAGAGACCCAGTACTTC,CASSILGTPIEETQYF
TRBV5-1,TRBD2,many,TRBJ2-1,TGCGCCAGCAGCTTGGGCCTTCTAGCGGGAGGGGAGCAGTTCTTC,CASSLGLLAGGEQFF
TRBV5-1,TRBD1,.,TRBJ2-2,TGCGCCAGCAGCCCCGGACAGGGGGCAGCCGGGGAGCTGTTTTTT,CASSPGQGAAGELFF
TRBV29-1,.,.,TRBJ1-2,TGCAGCGTCAGAGGTAGCGGGCCGACCTATGGCTACACCTTC,CSVRGSGPTYGYTF
TRBV4-3,TRBD2,many,TRBJ2-5,TGCGCCAGCAGCCAACGTCTAGCGGGAGGGAGGGAGACCCAGTACTTC,CASSQRLAGGRETQYF
TRBV3-1,.,many,TRBJ1-1,TGTGCCAGCAGCCAAAGGGACATGAACACTGAAGCTTTCTTT,CASSQRDMNTEAFF
TRBV6-6,.,.,TRBJ1-1,TGTGCCACCCAAACAGGGCCGGGCGATTTAGCTGAAGCTTTCTTT,CATQTGPGDLAEAFF
TRBV19,.,.,TRBJ2-3,TGTGCCAGTAGTCAGCCCCCCTACACAGATACGCAGTATTTT,CASSQPPYTDTQYF
TRBV7-3,TRBD1,few,TRBJ2-2,TGTGCCAGCAGCAGGGACAGGGTGGGGGAGCTGTTTTTT,CASSRDRVGELFF
TRBV7-2,.,many,TRBJ2-7,TGTGCCAGCAGCTTAGCGCTACAGGGTTACGAGCAGTACTTC,CASSLALQGYEQYF
TRBV6-6,.,many,TRBJ1-2,TGTGCCAGCAGTTACTCGGCTGGTTCAAATGGCTACACCTTC,CASSYSAGSNGYTF
TRBV6-5,.,many,TRBJ2-7,TGTGCCAGCAGTTACGGGGGGTCCGGCCTCTACGAGCAGTACTTC,CASSYGGSGLYEQYF
TRBV6-5,.,many,TRBJ1-2,TGTGCCAGCAGCCCCCTCTCGGGAAGAAATGGCTACACCTTC,CASSPLSGRNGYTF
TRBV24-1,TRBD1,many,TRBJ2-1,TGTGCCACCAGTGGGGGGGTGGGACAGGGGTACAATGAGCAGTTCTTC,CATSGGVGQGYNEQFF
TRBV27,.,many,TRBJ1-2,TGTGCCAGCAGTTTATCGATGGGAGTAGTTGGCTACACCTTC,CASSLSMGVVGYTF
TRBV12-3/TRBV12-4,TRBD1,many,TRBJ1-1,TGTGCCAGCAGTTTAGGTGTGAGGACAGGGAACACTGAAGCTTTCTTT,CASSLGVRTGNTEAFF
TRBV3-1,TRBD1,.,TRBJ1-4,TGTGCCAGCAGCCAATACGACAGGGATAGGAATGAAAAACTGTTTTTT,CASSQYDRDRNEKLFF
TRBV12-3/TRBV12-4,TRBD2,many,TRBJ2-5,TGTGCCAGCTCGGATGCTAGCGGGGGGACCCAGTACTTC,CASSDASGGTQYF
TRBV7-9,.,.,TRBJ2-5,TGTGCCAGCAGCGGGGGAGGACAGTCATATGGGCCCCAGTACTTC,CASSGGGQSYGPQYF
TRBV25-1,TRBD1,many,TRBJ2-7,TGTGCCAGCAGTTCACAGGGGTCTAAGGGCGAGCAGTACTTC,CASSSQGSKGEQYF
TRBV29-1,TRBD1,.,TRBJ2-5,TGCAGCCCAAGGACAGGGGGCGCGGGGGAGACCCAGTACTTC,CSPRTGGAGETQYF
TRBV10-3,TRBD1,.,TRBJ2-7,TGTGCCATCGGAGTCGGGACAGGACCCTACGAGCAGTACTTC,CAIGVGTGPYEQYF